What follows are 19 T cell receptor beta chains derived from one specimen sequenced in a study of response to subunit inactivated influenza vaccine. TCRdb re-called the RT-PCR reads with MiXCR, one entry per CDR3 protein. The data contain about 700,000 distinct CDR3 sequences, about 14% of them singletons. The material sequenced was PBMCs from blood, taken 14 to 15 days before vaccination. The receptors were gathered from a man aged 50-59 years who received an inactivated influenza vaccine.

This clonotype was detected a few times. The rearrangement uses TRBV5-1 and TRBJ1-4; D remains ambiguous. CDR3 size: 12 residues. The V gene lost 5 bases and the J gene lost 3 bases, with 5 bases spanning the gap. CDR1 SGHRS and CDR2 YFSETQ come from the germline V gene. The CDR3 DNA reads as TGCGCCAGCAGGCAGTCTAATGAAAAACTGTTTTTT. It codes for CASRQSNEKLFF.

The rearrangement links TRBV14 to TRBJ2-1; 8 bases agree with TRBD2. Germline CDR1 SGHDN, CDR2 FVKESK. J was trimmed by 8 bases and V by 2 bases; bases with no gene match: 5. This CDR3 spans 14 amino acids. The CDR3 spells CASSQQAGADEQFF. The CDR3 DNA is TGTGCCAGCAGCCAACAAGCGGGGGCGGATGAGCAGTTCTTC.

This clonotype was seen only a few times. This chain links TRBV27 with TRBJ2-2; D gene uncertain. V shed 5 bases and J shed 1 base, with 14 bases lying between them. CDR3 length equals 16 residues. The germline CDR1 and CDR2 sequences are MNHEY and SMNVEV (reference sequence). DNA of the CDR3: TGTGCCAGCAGTCCATTCTGGGGTATGAACACCGGGGAGCTGTTTTTT. Translation: CASSPFWGMNTGELFF.

CDR3 bases: TGCGCCAGCCAGTTCGGGGGCTTGAACACTGAAGCTTTCTTT. Translated: CASQFGGLNTEAFF. The gene calls are TRBV10-2 and TRBJ1-1, with a tentative D call TRBD1 (6 bases). The germline V and J ends were trimmed by 8 bases and 0 bases, with 13 bases remaining between them. CDR1 WSHSY and CDR2 SAAADI come from the germline V gene. The CDR3 is 14 residues long.

This clonotype was detected only a few times. This rearrangement joins TRBV29-1 to TRBJ2-3; 8 bases agree with TRBD1. CDR3 length: 15 amino acids. Germline lookup yields CDR1 SQVTM and CDR2 ANQGSEA. J lost 0 bases, V lost 4 bases, and 6 bases had no gene match. The CDR3 is CSVARGQASTDTQYF. CDR3 DNA sequence: TGCAGCGTTGCCCGGGGACAGGCTAGCACAGATACGCAGTATTTT.

This clonotype was observed many times. J is TRBJ2-1 and V is TRBV7-2, with D possibly matching TRBD2 (5 bases). V gave up 1 base and J gave up 9 bases, with 10 bases separating them. The CDR3 is 13 amino acids. Germline lookup yields CDR1 SGHTA and CDR2 FQGNSA. The CDR3 DNA sequence: TGTGCCAGCAGCTTAGTGCCTAGCAGTGAGCAGTTCTTC. This codes for CASSLVPSSEQFF.

This clonotype came up a few times. The chain couples TRBV20-1 to TRBJ2-7; D might be TRBD1 (6 bases). Trimming shortened V by 6 bases and J by 5 bases, and 17 bases separated the two germline ends. This CDR3 is built from 13 residues. In germline, CDR1 is DFQATT, CDR2 SNEGSKA (reference sequence). CDR3 coding DNA: TGCAGTGCAGCCCGGACAGCACGGGACGAGCAGTACTTC. It specifies CSAARTARDEQYF.

The rearrangement links TRBV5-1 to TRBJ2-7; D may match TRBD1 or TRBD2 (5 bases each). Trimming stripped 4 bases from V and 6 bases from J, with 11 bases between. The CDR3 contains 12 residues. Germline V CDR1 and CDR2: SGHRS, YFSETQ. In DNA form, the CDR3 reads TGCGCCAGCAGCCAGCCGGGGCCCGAGCAGTACTTC. Translation gives CASSQPGPEQYF.

This clonotype was counted ten times or more. The chain uses TRBV29-1 and TRBJ1-5; D call uncertain. The length of the CDR3 is 10 residues. V lost 4 bases to trimming and J lost 6 bases, with 4 bases between them. In germline, CDR1 is SQVTM, CDR2 ANQGSEA. The CDR3: CSVGTQPQHF. As DNA, the CDR3 is TGCAGCGTTGGGACTCAGCCCCAGCATTTT.

The chain couples TRBV6-2 or TRBV6-3 to TRBJ2-7; tentatively, D is TRBD2 (5 bases). Germline assignment: CDR1 MNHEY and CDR2 SVGEGT. V gave up 7 bases and J gave up 6 bases, with 31 bases separating them. CDR3 length: 18 amino acids. CDR3 sequence reads: CASTKSGQYSSVKFEQYF. The CDR3 coding sequence is TGTGCCAGCACCAAAAGCGGTCAGTATAGTTCGGTCAAATTCGAGCAGTACTTC.

The chain combines TRBV12-3 or TRBV12-4 with TRBJ2-7, with 7 positions matching TRBD2. J was trimmed by 4 bases and V by 7 bases; bases with no gene match: 10. The CDR3 contains 14 residues. This CDR3 is CASTFWEGSYEQYF. In DNA form, the CDR3 reads TGTGCCAGCACGTTTTGGGAGGGATCTTACGAGCAGTACTTC.

This clonotype occurred a few times. V and J are TRBV6-2 or TRBV6-3 and TRBJ2-3, with D unresolved. The CDR3 totals 12 residues. Germline-derived CDR1 and CDR2 are MNHEY and SVGEGT. V was pared by 6 bases and J by 2 bases, with 6 bases between. Here the CDR3 DNA reads TGTGCCAGCAGGGGGTACACAGATACGCAGTATTTT. Its translation: CASRGYTDTQYF.

The chain is built from TRBV7-8 and TRBJ2-1; D gene ambiguous. CDR3 length: 17 amino acids. Trimming left V 5 bases short and J 0 bases short, with 17 bases between. Germline V gene sequence: CDR1 SGHVS, CDR2 FQNEAQ. CDR3 amino acids: CASSKYRTTSSYNEQFF. The CDR3 region has the DNA TGTGCCAGCAGCAAGTACCGGACCACGAGCTCCTACAATGAGCAGTTCTTC.

This clonotype was found many times. This may be a read error, as it is one base from a much larger clone. The genes are TRBV7-2 and TRBJ2-3; D not certain. CDR1 is SGHTA, CDR2 FQGNSA, per germline. Trimming pared 2 bases from V and 4 bases from J, leaving 7 bases between. This CDR3 contains 13 residues. Here the CDR3 DNA reads TGTGCCAGCAGCTTATCCGTTGCAGATACGCAGTATTTT. This encodes CASSLSVADTQYF.

This clonotype has only a few counts. The chain combines TRBV5-1 with TRBJ2-5; TRBD1 matches at 7 bases. Germline V CDR1 and CDR2: SGHRS, YFSETQ. This CDR3 has 15 amino acids. V trimming: 1 base; J trimming: 3 bases; junction bases outside the gene matches: 6. The CDR3 DNA follows: TGCGCCAGCAGCTTGACCTTAACAGGGGAAGAGACCCAGTACTTC. Its translation: CASSLTLTGEETQYF.

This clonotype was seen only a few times. V usage is TRBV12-3 or TRBV12-4 and J usage is TRBJ1-5, with 9 bases aligning to TRBD1. The CDR3 contains 16 residues. Unmatched junction bases numbered 7, after V lost 6 bases and J lost 1 base. DNA of the CDR3: TGTGCCAGCAGCCTTTCAGGACAGGGGAGCAATCAGCCCCAGCATTTT. Translated: CASSLSGQGSNQPQHF.

At least ten counts were recorded for this clonotype. V is TRBV29-1 and J is TRBJ2-1; either TRBD1 or TRBD2 may fit D (6 bases each). CDR1 is SQVTM, CDR2 ANQGSEA, per germline. V lost 7 bases and J 3 bases, leaving 10 bases between the germline ends. The CDR3 runs 12 residues. The CDR3 region is CSGGAVYNEQFF. CDR3 bases: TGCAGCGGGGGGGCGGTCTACAATGAGCAGTTCTTC.

The rearrangement joins TRBV4-1 to TRBJ2-5, with D perhaps assigned TRBD1 or TRBD2 (5 bases each). Trimming removed 5 bases at V and 1 base at J, with 23 bases between. Per germline, CDR1 MGHRA and CDR2 YSYEKL. The CDR3 has 18 amino acids. CDR3 region: CASSAGWGSSLLQETQYF. Written as DNA, the CDR3 is TGCGCCAGCAGCGCAGGGTGGGGTTCTAGCCTCCTCCAAGAGACCCAGTACTTC.

This clonotype was picked up a small number of times. The chain recombines TRBV29-1 with TRBJ1-4; TRBD1 aligns across 7 bases. V dropped 5 bases and J dropped 3; count of bases not matched to a gene: 9. Germline CDR1 SQVTM, CDR2 ANQGSEA. The CDR3 sequence is 15 residues long. The CDR3 DNA follows: TGCAGCGTTAGTCGTACGGGACAGCCTAATGAAAAACTGTTTTTT. Translated: CSVSRTGQPNEKLFF.